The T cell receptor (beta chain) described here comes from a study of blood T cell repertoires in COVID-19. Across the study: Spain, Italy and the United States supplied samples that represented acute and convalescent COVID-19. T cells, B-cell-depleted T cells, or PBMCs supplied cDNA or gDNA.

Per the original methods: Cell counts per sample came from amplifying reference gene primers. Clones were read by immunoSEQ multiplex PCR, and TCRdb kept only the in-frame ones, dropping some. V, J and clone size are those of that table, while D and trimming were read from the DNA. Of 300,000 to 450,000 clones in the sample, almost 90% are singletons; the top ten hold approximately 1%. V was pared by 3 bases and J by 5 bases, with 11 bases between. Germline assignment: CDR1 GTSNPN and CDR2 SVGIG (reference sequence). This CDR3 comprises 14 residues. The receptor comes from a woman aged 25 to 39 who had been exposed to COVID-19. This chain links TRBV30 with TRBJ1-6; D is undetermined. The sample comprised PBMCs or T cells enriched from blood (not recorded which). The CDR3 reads CAWRRVRHNSPLHF. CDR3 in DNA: TGTGCCTGGAGAAGAGTCAGGCATAATTCACCCCTCCACTTT. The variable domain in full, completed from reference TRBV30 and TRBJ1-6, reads SQTIHQWPATLVQPVGSPLSLECTVEGTSNPNLYWYRQAAGRGLQLLFYSVGIGQISSEVPQNLSASRPQDRQFILSSKKLLLSDSGFYLCAWRRVRHNSPLHFGNGTRLTVT.